Each of the 32 T cell receptor beta chains below was sequenced from the same sample in a study of spatial heterogeneity in lung cancer. Time point of the sample: sample taken at primary tumor resection. Sequencing covered unsorted whole RNA taken from tumor, nontumor lung or frozen PBMC. MiXCR, applied by TCRdb to the 5' RACE reads, yields one record per CDR3 protein. The table includes fewer than 12,000 distinct CDR3 sequences, around 9.3% detected once. This material consisted of PBMCs, taken at surgery. These receptors all stem from a male donor with early-stage non-small cell lung cancer.

Many counts were recorded for this clonotype. The chain uses TRBV20-1 and TRBJ2-3; D is ambiguous. CDR1 DFQATT and CDR2 SNEGSKA come from the germline V gene (reference sequence). CDR3 length: 13 amino acids. Trimming took 3 bases from V and 1 from J, leaving 8 bases between them. The CDR3 DNA follows: TGCAGTGCTAGTCCCCTGGGCACAGATACGCAGTATTTT. Its translation: CSASPLGTDTQYF.

The V and J genes are TRBV7-9 and TRBJ2-1, with 10 nucleotides matching TRBD2. Unmatched junction bases numbered 8, after V lost 6 bases and J lost 9 bases. CDR3 size: 14 residues. Germline CDR1 SEHNR, CDR2 FQNEAQ (reference sequence). CDR3 residues: CASRPTSGDGEQFF. DNA for the CDR3: TGTGCCAGCAGGCCAACTAGCGGGGATGGTGAGCAGTTCTTC.

In its sample, this clonotype ranks as medium-sized (0.01 to 0.1%). The gene calls are TRBV20-1 and TRBJ2-2, with 11 positions matching TRBD2. This CDR3 region has 18 residues. V lost 1 base to trimming and J lost 0 bases; unmatched junction nucleotides: 7. Germline CDR1 is DFQATT and CDR2 is SNEGSKA (reference sequence). The CDR3 nucleotides are TGCAGTGCTAGAGGGAGCCTAGCGGGGGGACCGAACACCGGGGAGCTGTTTTTT. Amino acids: CSARGSLAGGPNTGELFF.

This clonotype was found a few times. This may be a read error, as it is one base from a much larger clone. For the CDR3, the DNA is TGTGCCAACAGCAAAGAGAAAGGGCTTGAGGGGACTGAAGCTTTCTTT. It specifies CANSKEKGLEGTEAFF. This chain uses TRBV21-1 with TRBJ1-1; TRBD1 is taken as the D call from the table, unchecked against the DNA. TRBV21-1 has pseudogene status. This CDR3 comprises 16 residues.

This clonotype was counted many times. The chain joins TRBV7-9 to TRBJ2-1; possibly TRBD2 for D (6 bases). This CDR3 is built from 14 residues. Germline-derived CDR1 and CDR2 are SEHNR and FQNEAQ (reference sequence). V was trimmed by 5 bases and J by 8 bases, leaving 16 bases between them. The DNA for the CDR3 is TGTGCCAGCAGCGGTAGCGGCTCGTGGGATGAGCAGTTCTTC. Translated, it gives CASSGSGSWDEQFF.

At least ten counts were recorded for this clonotype. The chain uses TRBV24-1 and TRBJ1-2; D call uncertain. With 6 bases removed from V and 0 bases from J, the gap between germline ends came to 4 bases. The CDR3 has 12 residues. Germline V lookup: CDR1 KGHDR, CDR2 SFDVKD. The CDR3 bases are TGTGCCACCAGTAAACCTAACTATGGCTACACCTTC. The encoded protein is CATSKPNYGYTF.

The J gene is TRBJ2-3, the V gene TRBV12-5; possibly TRBD2 for D (6 bases). The CDR3 loop spans 13 amino acids. V gave up 6 bases and J gave up 2 bases, with 9 bases separating them. Germline CDR1 LGHNT, CDR2 FRNRAP. CDR3 nucleotide sequence: TGTGCTAGTGGCCGGGGGTTCACAGATACGCAGTATTTT. Protein: CASGRGFTDTQYF.

This clonotype was found many times. CDR3 in DNA: TGCAGTGCTAGAAGGGGTGCGGGACTTGAGCAGTACTTC. This encodes CSARRGAGLEQYF. This chain links TRBV20-1 with TRBJ2-7; TRBD2 might be the D (6 bases). Between the trimmed V and J ends, which lost 2 bases and 7 bases, there was a span of 15 bases. The CDR3 is made up of 13 amino acids. The germline gives CDR1 DFQATT, CDR2 SNEGSKA (reference sequence).

Only a few counts were recorded for this clonotype. V usage is TRBV6-6 and J usage is TRBJ1-3; D is uncertain. Trimming cost V 2 bases and J 14 bases, with 13 bases left between them. Germline V gene sequence: CDR1 MNHNY, CDR2 SVGAGI (reference sequence). This CDR3 comprises 12 residues. CDR3 residues: CASSYEIRSVYF. Here the CDR3 DNA reads TGTGCCAGCAGTTACGAGATACGGAGCGTATATTTT.

In its sample, this clonotype was seen many times. The chain links TRBV7-9 to TRBJ2-2, with a tentative D call TRBD1 (5 bases). The germline gives CDR1 SEHNR, CDR2 FQNEAQ (reference sequence). V was clipped by 6 bases and J by 6 bases, with 8 bases between them. The CDR3 is 12 amino acids. The CDR3 DNA follows: TGTGCCAGCAGTCTCAGGGCCGGGGAGCTGTTTTTT. It is translated as CASSLRAGELFF. Drawing the rest from reference TRBV7-9 and TRBJ2-2, the complete variable domain is DTGVSQNPRHKITKRGQNVTFRCDPISEHNRLYWYRQTLGQGPEFLTYFQNEAQLEKSRLLSDRFSAERPKGSFSTLEIQRTEQGDSAMYLCASSLRAGELFFGEGSRLTVL.

This clonotype was seen repeatedly, ten times or more. The chain employs TRBV7-9 and TRBJ2-3; D ambiguous. The V gene's germline CDR1 is SEHNR and CDR2 FQNEAQ (reference sequence). Trimming removed 6 bases from V and 4 bases from J, with 8 bases in between. This CDR3 spans 12 amino acids. CDR3 bases: TGTGCCAGCAGTTTCCCCGCAGATACGCAGTATTTT. It yields the protein CASSFPADTQYF.

The table lists this clonotype with many counts. V is TRBV20-1 and J is TRBJ2-7; D not certain. V lost 8 bases and J lost 2, with 13 bases in between. Looked up from germline, CDR1 is DFQATT and CDR2 is SNEGSKA (reference sequence). The CDR3 length is 12 residues. CDR3 protein: CSSHGTAYEQYF. CDR3 nucleotides: TGCAGTTCCCATGGAACAGCCTACGAGCAGTACTTC.

This clonotype has ten or more counts. The V gene is TRBV7-9, the J gene TRBJ2-1; either TRBD1 or TRBD2 may fit D (5 bases each). The CDR3 sequence is 15 residues long. Deletions cut 2 bases from V and 6 bases from J, with 14 bases between. Per the germline V gene, CDR1 is SEHNR and CDR2 is FQNEAQ (reference sequence). In nucleotides, the CDR3 is TGTGCCAGCAGCTTATGGGGCAGGGACCTCAATGAGCAGTTCTTC. Translation gives CASSLWGRDLNEQFF.

With respect to this clonotype: A much larger clone lies one base from this, so it may be a read error. This CDR3 reads CANSLGVSTGELFF. In DNA, the CDR3 is TGTGCCAACAGCTTAGGGGTTAGCACCGGGGAGCTGTTTTTT. The chain links TRBV7-3 to TRBJ2-2; a weak D match, TRBD1 (5 bases). CDR1 and CDR2 (germline): SGHTA, FQGTGA. This CDR3 is built from 14 residues.

This chain uses TRBV19 with TRBJ2-1; TRBD1 matches at 8 bases. CDR1 is LNHDA, CDR2 SQIVND, per germline (reference sequence). Losses at the gene ends were 4 bases for V and 3 bases for J; bases not matched to a gene: 2. There are 14 residues in the CDR3. CDR3 sequence reads: CASSTGQVYNEQFF. The CDR3 DNA reads TGTGCCAGTAGTACGGGACAGGTCTACAATGAGCAGTTCTTC.

At least ten counts were recorded for this clonotype. This rearrangement joins TRBV27 to TRBJ1-1, with a weak D call TRBD1 (6 bases). The length of the CDR3 is 18 residues. The ends were cut back, 0 bases at V and 0 bases at J, with 17 bases in the middle. Germline CDR1 reads MNHEY; CDR2 reads SMNVEV (reference sequence). The CDR3 DNA is TGTGCCAGCAGTTTATCGAGGGGGGGCTTCTTAATGAACACTGAAGCTTTCTTT. Protein sequence: CASSLSRGGFLMNTEAFF.

This clonotype was observed at least ten times. The chain uses TRBV5-1 and TRBJ1-1; 11 nucleotides align to TRBD1. The CDR3 runs to 15 residues. Per the germline V gene, CDR1 is SGHRS and CDR2 is YFSETQ. V gave up 4 bases and J gave up 11 bases; unmatched junction bases: 13. The CDR3 coding sequence is TGCGCCAGCAGCCCAGCGGGACAGGGGGTTCGGCGGGCTTTCTTT. This gives the protein CASSPAGQGVRRAFF.

This clonotype was counted at least ten times. The chain is built from TRBV6-2 or TRBV6-3 and TRBJ2-1, with 7 bases identical to TRBD2. V trimming: 7 bases; J trimming: 1 base; junction bases outside the gene matches: 4. CDR1 and CDR2 from the germline V gene are MNHEY and SVGEGT. CDR3 length equals 14 residues. In nucleotides, the CDR3 is TGTGCCAGCAACCCCGGGGGGTCCTACAATGAGCAGTTCTTC. It translates to CASNPGGSYNEQFF.

Judged by abundance, this clonotype is medium-sized. CDR3 in DNA: TGTGCCAGCAGCTTAGGGTGGGCCGGGGAGCTGTTTTTT. This codes for CASSLGWAGELFF. V and J are TRBV7-2 and TRBJ2-2; D call uncertain. With 1 base removed from V and 6 bases from J, the gap between germline ends came to 6 bases. Germline assignment: CDR1 SGHTA and CDR2 FQGNSA. CDR3 size: 13 residues.

The chain combines TRBV29-1 with TRBJ1-2, with a weak D call TRBD1 (6 bases). Trimming cost V 0 bases and J 0 bases, with 14 bases left between them. The length of the CDR3 is 16 residues. The germline V gene encodes CDR1 SQVTM and CDR2 ANQGSEA. The CDR3 nucleotides are TGCAGCGTTGAAGATATGACAGGACCCGCTAACTATGGCTACACCTTC. This sequence encodes CSVEDMTGPANYGYTF. The full variable domain, its missing parts supplied by reference TRBV29-1 and TRBJ1-2, is SAVISQKPSRDICQRGTSLTIQCQVDSQVTMMFWYRQQPGQSLTLIATANQGSEATYESGFVIDKFPISRPNLTFSTLTVSNMSPEDSSIYLCSVEDMTGPANYGYTFGSGTRLTVV.

This clonotype appeared many times. The chain joins TRBV19 to TRBJ2-1, with D possibly matching TRBD2 (6 bases). The V gene lost 5 bases and the J gene lost 9 bases, with 20 bases spanning the gap. Germline V lookup: CDR1 LNHDA, CDR2 SQIVND (reference sequence). This CDR3 region has 15 residues. CDR3 residues: CASSPLPRGSSEQFF. In DNA form, the CDR3 reads TGTGCCAGTAGTCCTCTTCCCCGGGGGTCAAGTGAGCAGTTCTTC.

Many counts were recorded for this clonotype. The V call is TRBV6-6, the J call TRBJ2-7; no firm D call. This CDR3 has 14 amino acids. Germline CDR1 MNHNY, CDR2 SVGAGI (reference sequence). V lost 6 bases to trimming and J lost 3 bases, with 15 bases between them. CDR3 loop: CASSLDGPVYEQYF. The CDR3 nucleotides read TGTGCCAGCAGCCTCGACGGACCAGTCTACGAGCAGTACTTC.

This clonotype came up many times. The CDR3 region has the DNA TGTGCCAGTAGTATTTATTCAGGGGACGGAAACACCATATATTTT. Its translation is CASSIYSGDGNTIYF. This chain uses TRBV19 with TRBJ1-3; tentative D call: TRBD1 (6 bases). This CDR3 has 15 residues. V was cut by 3 bases and J by 4 bases, with 13 bases left in between. Germline V gene lookup returns CDR1 LNHDA and CDR2 SQIVND (reference sequence).

This clonotype was observed at least ten times. The gene calls are TRBV7-2 and TRBJ2-7, with D possibly TRBD2 on 5 matching bases. V lost 5 bases and J 0 bases, leaving 11 bases between the germline ends. Germline V gives CDR1 SGHTA, CDR2 FQGNSA. This CDR3 has 14 amino acids. CDR3 region: CASSPMGSSYEQYF. The CDR3 nucleotides read TGTGCCAGCAGCCCAATGGGGAGCTCCTACGAGCAGTACTTC.

For the CDR3, the DNA is TGTGCCAGCAGCTTATCGGCAGTCAGCACAGATACGCAGTATTTT. It is translated as CASSLSAVSTDTQYF. The chain employs TRBV7-9 and TRBJ2-3; D gene unclear. The CDR3 is 15 amino acids. The germline V gene encodes CDR1 SEHNR and CDR2 FQNEAQ (reference sequence). V was clipped by 2 bases and J by 0 bases, with 9 bases between them.

This clonotype was seen once. The J gene is TRBJ2-3, the V gene TRBV7-2; D assignment may be TRBD1 or TRBD2 (5 bases each). The germline CDR1 and CDR2 sequences are SGHTA and FQGNSA. The CDR3 is 15 amino acids. V was clipped by 3 bases and J by 4 bases, with 14 bases between them. CDR3 loop: CASSLYRGSADTQYF. CDR3 DNA: TGTGCCAGCAGCTTGTACCGGGGCTCAGCAGATACGCAGTATTTT.

This clonotype was seen many times. The rearrangement uses TRBV10-1 and TRBJ2-1; 10 bases are shared with TRBD1. Germline assignment: CDR1 WNHNN and CDR2 SYGVQD (reference sequence). This CDR3 is built from 15 residues. After removal of 2 bases from V and 2 bases from J, the junction contained 0 bases not matched to a gene. This CDR3 reads CASSEGQGAYNEQFF. CDR3 sequence (DNA): TGCGCCAGCAGTGAGGGACAGGGGGCCTACAATGAGCAGTTCTTC.

This clonotype showed up many times. The gene calls are TRBV29-1 and TRBJ2-7; possibly TRBD1 for D (6 bases). The ends were cut back, 0 bases at V and 6 bases at J, with 12 bases in the middle. There are 13 residues in the CDR3. Germline lookup yields CDR1 SQVTM and CDR2 ANQGSEA. This CDR3 reads CSVEEGAGVEQYF. As DNA, the CDR3 is TGCAGCGTTGAAGAGGGTGCAGGGGTCGAGCAGTACTTC.

This clonotype was seen many times. The rearrangement uses TRBV6-5 and TRBJ2-5; unclear D gene. Germline V gene sequence: CDR1 MNHEY, CDR2 SVGAGI. Trimming pared 4 bases from V and 7 bases from J, leaving 7 bases between. The CDR3 consists of 11 residues. This chain's CDR3 is CASSWGWTQYF. The CDR3, as DNA: TGTGCCAGCAGTTGGGGTTGGACCCAGTACTTC.

This clonotype has ten or more counts. This chain joins TRBV30 and TRBJ2-7; 9 bases are shared with TRBD2. The CDR3 loop spans 14 amino acids. After removal of 4 bases from V and 4 bases from J, the junction contained 8 bases not matched to a gene. CDR1 is GTSNPN and CDR2 is SVGIG in the germline V gene (reference sequence). The CDR3 nucleotides read TGTGCCTGGACGAATTGGGCGGGGGGGTACGAGCAGTACTTC. Translation gives CAWTNWAGGYEQYF.

The chain uses TRBV27 and TRBJ2-1; 10 bases align to TRBD2. Germline-derived CDR1 and CDR2 are MNHEY and SMNVEV (reference sequence). This CDR3 contains 15 residues. With 4 bases clipped from V and 5 bases from J, the junction kept 5 bases outside the gene matches. The CDR3 region is CASSWIAGGNNEQFF. The CDR3 coding sequence is TGTGCCAGCAGTTGGATAGCGGGAGGAAACAATGAGCAGTTCTTC.

This clonotype showed up many times. The CDR3 nucleotides are TGTGCCAGCAGTTTACCCGAGGGGGAGACCCAGTACTTC. It specifies CASSLPEGETQYF. The genes are TRBV12-3 or TRBV12-4 and TRBJ2-5; perhaps D is TRBD1 or TRBD2 (5 bases each). This CDR3 is built from 13 residues. The V and J ends lost 2 bases and 5 bases respectively, with 9 bases between them.